This T cell receptor beta chain was sequenced during a study of monozygotic twins with inflammatory bowel disease. Note on this clonotype: Its target is unknown.

Regarding the study as a whole: In these data, no single strong IBD-associated signal or clonotype received support.

TCRdb reanalyzed the 5' RACE reads and collapses them to one entry per CDR3 protein, without DNA. The table for this sample gives 140,000 to 150,000 distinct CDR3 sequences. The specimen sequenced was blood. This sequence was found in a human donor with ulcerative colitis or Crohn's disease, or a healthy co-twin of an affected twin (not recorded which).

CDR3 loop: CASSLWGIQETQYF. The chain carries TRBV7-6 and TRBJ2-5; TCRdb reports TRBD1, a call that lacks DNA to check it against. This CDR3 is built from 14 residues. Germline CDR1 reads SGHVS; CDR2 reads FNYEAQ. Full variable domain (outside the CDR3, taken from reference TRBV7-6 and TRBJ2-5): GAGVSQSPRYKVTKRGQDVALRCDPISGHVSLYWYRQALGQGPEFLTYFNYEAQQDKSGLPNDRFSAERPEGSISTLTIQRTEQRDSAMYRCASSLWGIQETQYFGPGTRLLVL.